The 15 T cell receptor beta chains below all came from one sample that was sequenced in a study of blood T cell repertoires in COVID-19. Libraries were prepared by immunoSEQ multiplex PCR; TCRdb keeps only in-frame clonotypes and omits some of them. Altogether a few hundred thousand clones are present, over 75% being singletons, with the ten largest covering roughly 3%. Sequenced input: PBMCs or T cells enriched from blood (not recorded which). The source of these receptors is a woman younger than 45 who had recovered from COVID-19.

Here the CDR3 reads CASSFSPGEGTEAFF. In DNA, the CDR3 is TGTGCCAGCAGCTTCTCCCCAGGGGAGGGCACTGAAGCTTTCTTT. The V call is TRBV7-2, the J call TRBJ1-1; possibly TRBD1 for D (6 bases). Germline V lookup: CDR1 SGHTA, CDR2 FQGNSA. V gave up 3 bases and J gave up 4 bases, with 15 bases separating them. This CDR3 spans 15 amino acids.

CDR3: CASSQAFGTGGGKAFF. DNA for the CDR3: TGTGCCAGCAGCCAAGCTTTTGGGACAGGGGGAGGGAAAGCTTTCTTT. V and J are TRBV3-1 (or the pseudogene TRBV3-2) and TRBJ1-1; TRBD1 matches at 11 bases. The CDR3 has 16 amino acids. The trim removed 1 base at V and 9 bases at J, leaving 10 bases unmatched. The germline V gene has CDR1 LGHDT and CDR2 YNNKEL (reference sequence).

The V gene is TRBV27, the J gene TRBJ2-7; 9 bases are a match to TRBD1. The CDR3 spans 14 residues. Germline V gene data show CDR1 as MNHEY and CDR2 as SMNVEV (reference sequence). Trimming at V came to 5 bases and at J to 5 bases, leaving 7 bases not matched to a gene. The CDR3 region is CASSKGQGFDEQYF. The CDR3 DNA is TGTGCCAGCAGTAAGGGACAGGGATTCGACGAGCAGTACTTC.

V gene TRBV3-1 (or the pseudogene TRBV3-2) combines with J gene TRBJ2-1, with TRBD2 matching 14 bases. CDR3 length: 21 amino acids. Germline V gene data show CDR1 as LGHDT and CDR2 as YNNKEL (reference sequence). The trim removed 5 bases at V and 5 bases at J, leaving 20 bases unmatched. CDR3 nucleotides: TGTGCCAGCAGCGCTCCGGGACTAGCGGGAGTGTTTGCCAGGGGGAACAATGAGCAGTTCTTC. It translates to CASSAPGLAGVFARGNNEQFF.

This clone occurred many times. The chain carries TRBV3-1 (or the pseudogene TRBV3-2) and TRBJ2-1; TRBD1 aligns across 9 bases. Unmatched junction bases numbered 9, after V lost 4 bases and J lost 14 bases. This CDR3 spans 13 amino acids. Germline values: CDR1 LGHDT, CDR2 YNNKEL (reference sequence). The chain's CDR3 is CASSRTGDQPKFF. The CDR3, as DNA: TGTGCCAGCAGCCGGACAGGGGACCAACCCAAGTTCTTC.

The CDR3 DNA reads as TGTGCCAGCAGGTTATCAGTAGCGGGGCACGAGCAGTACTTC. Its translation is CASRLSVAGHEQYF. The chain uses TRBV14 and TRBJ2-7; 8 nucleotides line up with TRBD2. This CDR3 has 14 amino acids. The germline V gene has CDR1 SGHDN and CDR2 FVKESK. J was trimmed by 5 bases and V by 6 bases; bases with no gene match: 9.

This clone occurred many times. The chain recombines TRBV5-1 with TRBJ1-2; possibly TRBD1 for D (5 bases). V lost 4 bases and J 0 bases, leaving 13 bases between the germline ends. The CDR3 has 15 amino acids. CDR1 SGHRS and CDR2 YFSETQ come from the germline V gene. CDR3: CASSPTGTPNYGYTF. The CDR3 nucleotides are TGCGCCAGCAGCCCAACTGGGACTCCTAACTATGGCTACACCTTC.

The V gene is TRBV5-6, the J gene TRBJ2-7, with D possibly TRBD1 on 6 matching bases. Germline V CDR1 and CDR2: SGHDT, YYEEEE. Trimming removed 0 bases from V and 3 bases from J, with 25 bases in between. The CDR3 loop spans 19 amino acids. This CDR3 is CASSLAPDSDEAVFYEQYF. Written as DNA, the CDR3 is TGTGCCAGCAGCTTGGCCCCGGACAGCGATGAGGCGGTTTTCTACGAGCAGTACTTC. The complete variable domain, with remaining parts taken from reference TRBV5-6 and TRBJ2-7, reads DAGVTQSPTHLIKTRGQQVTLRCSPKSGHDTVSWYQQALGQGPQFIFQYYEEEERQRGNFPDRFSGHQFPNYSSELNVNALLLGDSALYLCASSLAPDSDEAVFYEQYFGPGTRLTVT.

The chain employs TRBV19 and TRBJ1-4, with a tentative D call TRBD1 (6 bases). Germline V gene sequence: CDR1 LNHDA, CDR2 SQIVND (reference sequence). The CDR3 is made up of 13 amino acids. The V end lost 5 bases, the J end lost 8 bases, and 12 bases lay between the germline ends. The CDR3 loop reads CASSLGQLEKLFF. Here the CDR3 DNA reads TGTGCCAGTAGTCTGGGACAACTGGAAAAACTGTTTTTT.

The gene calls are TRBV28 and TRBJ1-5; 7 bases align to TRBD1. The CDR3 length is 15 residues. V shed 5 bases, J shed 7 bases, and the junction held 11 bases outside the gene matches. Per germline, CDR1 MDHEN and CDR2 SYDVKM. For the CDR3, the DNA is TGTGCCAGCAGTCAAGACAGGGTATCGGAACAGCCCCAGCATTTT. Protein sequence: CASSQDRVSEQPQHF.

The V call is TRBV3-1 (or the pseudogene TRBV3-2), the J call TRBJ1-2, with D possibly TRBD1 on 5 matching bases. The germline V and J ends were trimmed by 4 bases and 8 bases, with 20 bases remaining between them. CDR1 is LGHDT and CDR2 is YNNKEL in the germline V gene (reference sequence). The CDR3 contains 15 residues. DNA of the CDR3: TGTGCCAGCAGCCTACCGGGCAGGGAATTAAGCGGCTACACCTTC. This sequence encodes CASSLPGRELSGYTF.

The gene calls are TRBV6-4 and TRBJ1-1; a weak D match, TRBD1 (5 bases). Germline CDR1 MRHNA, CDR2 SNTAGT. V was shortened by 6 bases and J by 4 bases, with 9 bases between the two germline ends. The CDR3 runs 12 residues. The DNA for the CDR3 is TGTGCCAGCAGAGGGGTAGGCACTGAAGCTTTCTTT. It yields the protein CASRGVGTEAFF.

This clone was seen once. The chain recombines TRBV5-4 with TRBJ2-3; 8 nucleotides line up with TRBD2. The germline V gene encodes CDR1 SGHNT and CDR2 YYREEE (reference sequence). The CDR3 sequence is 14 residues long. The trim removed 10 bases at V and 2 bases at J, leaving 9 bases unmatched. CDR3: CALGAGGYTDTQYF. The CDR3 DNA reads TGTGCCTTGGGGGCGGGGGGATACACAGATACGCAGTATTTT.

V is TRBV5-1 and J is TRBJ2-2; D is uncertain. V was trimmed by 4 bases and J by 0 bases, leaving 10 bases between them. The germline V gene encodes CDR1 SGHRS and CDR2 YFSETQ. The CDR3 has 15 amino acids. In nucleotides, the CDR3 is TGCGCCAGCAGCCTACGGTTCGCGAACACCGGGGAGCTGTTTTTT. This gives the protein CASSLRFANTGELFF.

V gene TRBV7-9 combines with J gene TRBJ1-1; D possibly corresponds to TRBD1 (6 bases). CDR1 and CDR2 from the germline V gene are SEHNR and FQNEAQ (reference sequence). CDR3 length: 14 amino acids. With 5 bases removed from V and 2 bases from J, the gap between germline ends came to 12 bases. The CDR3 DNA reads as TGTGCCAGCAGCCTTATGGACAGCAACACTGAAGCTTTCTTT. This translates into CASSLMDSNTEAFF.